A selection of T cell receptor beta chains follows, all from one sample in a study of blood T cell repertoires in COVID-19. Produced via immunoSEQ multiplex PCR; TCRdb's table is partial and in-frame only. Of 470,000 or so clones listed, nearly 90% are singletons. Sequencing input: PBMCs or T cells enriched from blood (not recorded which). These TCRs come from a woman between 18 and 30 years old with acute COVID-19. CDR3s include the opening cysteine and the closing phenylalanine or tryptophan. D genes are given only for firm matches. The listing skips clone size in some rows; elsewhere it reads once, few, many or a size class.

>NA|TRBV6-1|TRBD1|TRBJ1-6
TGTGCCAGCAGTGAAAGGTGGGACAGAGCGATACCCCTCCACTTT
CASSERWDRAIPLHF
>once|TRBV6-4|TRBD2|TRBJ2-1
TGTGCCAGCAGTGGGACTAGCGGGGGATACAATGAGCAGTTCTTC
CASSGTSGGYNEQFF
>NA|TRBV5-1|NA|TRBJ1-4
TGCGCCAGCCGAGGATCGAATGAAAAACTGTTTTTT
CASRGSNEKLFF
>NA|TRBV7-9|TRBD2|TRBJ2-5
TGTGCCAGCAGCGCCCCGGGACTAGCGCAAGAGACCCAGTACTTC
CASSAPGLAQETQYF
>NA|TRBV7-3|NA|TRBJ2-1
TGTGCCAGCAGCCCAATGGGAGGACCCGAGCAGTTCTTC
CASSPMGGPEQFF
>NA|TRBV27|TRBD1|TRBJ1-2
TGTGCCAGCAGTTTAAGGACAGGGATTGTGGGCTACACCTTC
CASSLRTGIVGYTF
>NA|TRBV7-2|TRBD2|TRBJ2-4
TGTGCCAGCAGCCCCTTAGCGGGAGCCAAAAACATTCAGTACTTC
CASSPLAGAKNIQYF
>NA|TRBV2|NA|TRBJ1-1
TGTGCCAGCAGTGCCACAGGGCGGAAGTCTGAAGCTTTCTTT
CASSATGRKSEAFF
>NA|TRBV2|TRBD1|TRBJ2-1
TGTGCCAGCGTGGGGTACCAGGGGGCGAATGAGCAGTTCTTC
CASVGYQGANEQFF
>NA|TRBV19|TRBD1|TRBJ2-3
TGTGCCAGTAGTAACCGACAGGGGAGCACAGATACGCAGTATTTT
CASSNRQGSTDTQYF
>few|TRBV30|TRBD2|TRBJ2-7
TGTGCCTGGAGCCCCCCCGGGCGGGAGAGGGACGAGCAGTACTTC
CAWSPPGRERDEQYF
>NA|TRBV10-3|NA|TRBJ1-4
TGTGCCTCGGGGGGGCAGGGTGAAAAACTGTTTTTT
CASGGQGEKLFF
>NA|TRBV29-1|NA|TRBJ2-5
TGCAGCGTTGAGGGACTGCACGGGGAGACCCAGTACTTC
CSVEGLHGETQYF
>few|TRBV4-1|NA|TRBJ1-2
TGCGCCAGCAGCCAAGATCCTACAGGCACAGGGAGATATGGCTACACCTTC
CASSQDPTGTGRYGYTF
>NA|TRBV10-2|TRBD2|TRBJ2-3
TGCGCCAGCAGTGAGCCACTCCTAGCGGGGGGGGATACGCAGTATTTT
CASSEPLLAGGDTQYF
>NA|TRBV4-1|NA|TRBJ1-4
TGCGCCAGCAGCCAAGGCACAGGGAGGGGTGAAAAACTGTTTTTT
CASSQGTGRGEKLFF
>once|TRBV3-1/TRBV3-2|TRBD2|TRBJ2-5
TGTGCCAGCAGCCAAGAGAGACCGGGACTAGCGCCCAACTCAATTAAAGAGACCCAGTACTTC
CASSQERPGLAPNSIKETQYF
>once|TRBV18|TRBD2|TRBJ2-5
TGTGCCAGCTCACCTCCAGGGCAGGGAGGGGAGACCCAGTACTTC
CASSPPGQGGETQYF
>NA|TRBV19|NA|TRBJ1-5
TGTGCCAGTAGTATATTGGGGGGTAGCAATCAGCCCCAGCATTTT
CASSILGGSNQPQHF
>NA|TRBV11-2|TRBD1|TRBJ2-7
TGTGCCAGCAGCTTAGAAGCCTGGACAGGCGGATTTAGGGGCTACGAGCAGTACTTC
CASSLEAWTGGFRGYEQYF
>NA|TRBV19|NA|TRBJ1-1
TGTGCCAGTAGTTTTACAGGTTTGACTGAAGCTTTCTTT
CASSFTGLTEAFF
>NA|TRBV18|NA|TRBJ2-1
TGTGCCAGCTCGCGACTCGAGAGGTCCTACAATGAGCAGTTCTTC
CASSRLERSYNEQFF
>NA|TRBV10-3|NA|TRBJ1-1
TGTGCCATCAGTGAAGGGGGGGCAGACACTGAAGCTTTCTTT
CAISEGGADTEAFF
>once|TRBV3-1/TRBV3-2|NA|TRBJ2-1
TGTGCCAGCAGCCTCTCTAGAACTCGCTACAATGAGCAGTTCTTC
CASSLSRTRYNEQFF
>NA|TRBV9|TRBD1|TRBJ1-2
TGTGCCAGCAGCGTAGGGCAGGGGGGCTATGGCTACACCTTC
CASSVGQGGYGYTF
>NA|TRBV6-2/TRBV6-3|NA|TRBJ1-2
TGTGCCAGCAGTTCTAGTCGGGTGAGCTACACCTTC
CASSSSRVSYTF
>NA|TRBV5-6|NA|TRBJ1-6
TGTGCCAGCAGCTTGGGGGCCGCGTATAATTCACCCCTCCACTTT
CASSLGAAYNSPLHF
>NA|TRBV28|NA|TRBJ1-5
TGTGCCAGCAGATATGAGGGAGGCGGCAATCAGCCCCAGCATTTT
CASRYEGGGNQPQHF
>NA|TRBV11-2|TRBD2|TRBJ2-5
TGTGCCAGCAGCACTGGGGTAGCGGGAGGGCCCTGGGAGACCCAGTACTTC
CASSTGVAGGPWETQYF
>NA|TRBV19|TRBD2|TRBJ2-1
TGTGCCAGTAGTCCCCTAGCGGGAGGGCCCTACAATGAGCAGTTCTTC
CASSPLAGGPYNEQFF
>NA|TRBV3-1/TRBV3-2|NA|TRBJ1-5
TGTGCCAGCAGCCAAGAGGAGGGTGATGAGCCCCAGCATTTT
CASSQEEGDEPQHF
>few|TRBV9|NA|TRBJ1-1
TGTGCCAGCAGCGTAGCGGGAACTGAAGCTTTCTTT
CASSVAGTEAFF
>NA|TRBV6-5|NA|TRBJ2-7
TGTGCCAGCACTCCCCGCGGGCCCTACGAGCAGTACTTC
CASTPRGPYEQYF
>NA|TRBV3-1/TRBV3-2|NA|TRBJ1-3
TGTGCCAGCAGGAACGGCAGGAACTCTGGAAACACCATATATTTT
CASRNGRNSGNTIYF
>NA|TRBV11-3|TRBD2|TRBJ2-1
TGTGCCAGCAGCTTAGTCGCCGGGACTAGCGGGAGAAATGAGCAGTTCTTC
CASSLVAGTSGRNEQFF
>NA|TRBV10-3|TRBD1|TRBJ1-2
TGTGCCATCATGGAGACAGGGAGAAATTATGGCTACACCTTC
CAIMETGRNYGYTF
>NA|TRBV12-3/TRBV12-4|NA|TRBJ1-2
TGTGCCAGCAGTTTAGGGGGGCCATATGGCTACACCTTC
CASSLGGPYGYTF
>NA|TRBV4-1|TRBD2|TRBJ2-1
TGCGCCAGCAGCCCCGGGGTAGCGGGGGGAGGGTTCTTC
CASSPGVAGGGFF
>NA|TRBV14|NA|TRBJ2-7
TGTGCCAGCAGCTATGGGACTGGCGGAGGAAACGAGCAGTACTTC
CASSYGTGGGNEQYF
>NA|TRBV2|NA|TRBJ2-7
TGTGCCTTAAGGGCGGGGTCTTACGAGCAGTACTTC
CALRAGSYEQYF
>NA|TRBV5-1|NA|TRBJ2-1
TGCGCCAGCAGCTTGGCGGGTTCCTCCTACAATGAGCAGTTCTTC
CASSLAGSSYNEQFF
>NA|TRBV4-2|TRBD2|TRBJ2-5
TGTGCCAGCAGCCAAGAAGGACTAGCGGGGGGGCGGGAGACCCAGTACTTC
CASSQEGLAGGRETQYF
>NA|TRBV29-1|NA|TRBJ2-2
TGCAGCACCCTCGGGGTATTTGCCGGGGAGCTGTTTTTT
CSTLGVFAGELFF
>once|TRBV5-1|TRBD2|TRBJ2-3
TGCGCCAGCAGCCCGGGGGGGACTCTCACAGATACGCAGTATTTT
CASSPGGTLTDTQYF
>NA|TRBV10-3|TRBD1|TRBJ2-2
TGTGCCATCAACGGACAGGGTCTCACCGGGGAGCTGTTTTTT
CAINGQGLTGELFF
>NA|TRBV27|NA|TRBJ2-1
TGTGCCAGCAGTTCTGGACAGAGCTCCTACAATGAGCAGTTCTTC
CASSSGQSSYNEQFF
>few|TRBV10-2|TRBD2|TRBJ2-7
TGCGCCAGCAGAGGTATACTAGCGGGTTCCGCAGAGCAGTACTTC
CASRGILAGSAEQYF
>NA|TRBV9|NA|TRBJ2-5
TGTGCCAGCAGCGTAGGTGAGCAAGAGACCCAGTACTTC
CASSVGEQETQYF